This TCR beta chain derives from a study of cytomegalovirus exposure and HLA in healthy donors. Looking at the study overall: From HLA-typed donors, an early data release held approximately 85 million unique TCRs. The study's findings and limits: Reports described diagnosis of cytomegalovirus status by the classifier as highly specific and sensitive.

The CDR3 loop spans 13 amino acids. Germline V CDR1 and CDR2: SGHRS, YFSETQ. Unmatched junction bases numbered 12, after V lost 7 bases and J lost 9 bases. To note about this clone: No antigen is known for it.

Amplification used 60 Vbeta primers and 13 Jbeta primers. Repertoires were generated with immunoSEQ multiplex PCR, while TCRdb's copy carries only in-frame clones and drops some. The table has around 100,000 clones, about four fifths seen once. V usage is TRBV5-1 and J usage is TRBJ1-1; 7 bases line up with TRBD1. Sequencing used PBMCs. The clonotype originates from a woman in her thirties or forties in good health and CMV-seropositive. The CDR3 region has the DNA TGCGCCAGCTCCACAGGGACAGACACCCAAGCTTTCTTT. Its protein is CASSTGTDTQAFF.